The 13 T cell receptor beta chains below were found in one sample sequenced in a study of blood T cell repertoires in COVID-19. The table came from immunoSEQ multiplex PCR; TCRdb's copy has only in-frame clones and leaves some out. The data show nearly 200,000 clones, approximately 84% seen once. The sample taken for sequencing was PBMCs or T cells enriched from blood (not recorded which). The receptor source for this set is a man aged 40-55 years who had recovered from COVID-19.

The CDR3, as DNA: TGTGCCAGCAGTTACTTTGCCAGGGGGAACACTGAAGCTTTCTTT. Amino acids: CASSYFARGNTEAFF. This chain connects TRBV6-5 to TRBJ1-1; tentative D call: TRBD1 (6 bases). The V and J ends lost 1 base and 1 base respectively, with 10 bases between them. The CDR3 has 15 amino acids. Germline lookup yields CDR1 MNHEY and CDR2 SVGAGI.

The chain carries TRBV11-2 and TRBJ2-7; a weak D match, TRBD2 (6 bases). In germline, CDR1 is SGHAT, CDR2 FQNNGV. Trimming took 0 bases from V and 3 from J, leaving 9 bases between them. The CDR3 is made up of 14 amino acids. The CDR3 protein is CASSLDVRGYEQYF. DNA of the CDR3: TGTGCCAGCAGCTTAGATGTGCGGGGCTACGAGCAGTACTTC.

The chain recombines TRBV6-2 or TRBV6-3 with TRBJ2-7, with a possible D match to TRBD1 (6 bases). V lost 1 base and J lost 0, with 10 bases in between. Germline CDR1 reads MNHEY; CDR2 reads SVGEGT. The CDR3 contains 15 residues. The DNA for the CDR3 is TGTGCCAGCAGTTACTTGACAGGCCTCTCCTACGAGCAGTACTTC. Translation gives CASSYLTGLSYEQYF.

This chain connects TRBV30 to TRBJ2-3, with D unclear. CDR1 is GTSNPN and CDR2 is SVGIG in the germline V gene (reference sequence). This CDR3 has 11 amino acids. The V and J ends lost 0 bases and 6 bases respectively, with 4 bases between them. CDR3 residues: CAWSVGDTQYF. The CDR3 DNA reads TGTGCCTGGAGTGTCGGGGATACGCAGTATTTT.

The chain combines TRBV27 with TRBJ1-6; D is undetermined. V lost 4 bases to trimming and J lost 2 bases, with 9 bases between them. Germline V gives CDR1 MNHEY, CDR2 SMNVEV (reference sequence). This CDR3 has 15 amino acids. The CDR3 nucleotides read TGTGCCAGCAGTTACGATTCAGCCTATAATTCACCCCTCCACTTT. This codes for CASSYDSAYNSPLHF.

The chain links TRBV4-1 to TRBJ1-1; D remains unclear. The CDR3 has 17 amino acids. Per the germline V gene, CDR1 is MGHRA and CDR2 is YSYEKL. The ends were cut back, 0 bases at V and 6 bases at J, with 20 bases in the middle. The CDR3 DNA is TGCGCCAGCAGCCAAGATCACAGTCTCCCCCCTGGGCCTGAAGCTTTCTTT. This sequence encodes CASSQDHSLPPGPEAFF.

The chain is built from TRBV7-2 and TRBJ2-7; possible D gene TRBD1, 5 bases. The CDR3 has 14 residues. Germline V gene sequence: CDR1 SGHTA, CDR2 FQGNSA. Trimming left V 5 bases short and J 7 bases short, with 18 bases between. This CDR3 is CASSDQGPSTEQYF. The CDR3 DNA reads TGTGCCAGCAGCGATCAGGGCCCCAGTACGGAGCAGTACTTC. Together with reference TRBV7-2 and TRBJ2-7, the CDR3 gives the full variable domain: GAGVSQSPSNKVTEKGKDVELRCDPISGHTALYWYRQSLGQGLEFLIYFQGNSAPDKSGLPSDRFSAERTGGSVSTLTIQRTQQEDSAVYLCASSDQGPSTEQYFGPGTRLTVT.

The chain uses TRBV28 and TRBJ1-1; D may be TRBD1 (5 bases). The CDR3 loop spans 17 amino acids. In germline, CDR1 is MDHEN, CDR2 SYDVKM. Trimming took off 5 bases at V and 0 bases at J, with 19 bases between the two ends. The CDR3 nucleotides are TGTGCCAGCAGTCTCCGCACAAAGGGGTATCTGAACACTGAAGCTTTCTTT. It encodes CASSLRTKGYLNTEAFF.

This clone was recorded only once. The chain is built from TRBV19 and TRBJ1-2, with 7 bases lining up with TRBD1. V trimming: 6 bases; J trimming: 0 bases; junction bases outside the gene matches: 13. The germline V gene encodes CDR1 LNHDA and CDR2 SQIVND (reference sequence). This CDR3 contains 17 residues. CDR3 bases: TGTGCCAGTAGCTCGACAGGGAGCGATTACACTAACTATGGCTACACCTTC. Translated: CASSSTGSDYTNYGYTF. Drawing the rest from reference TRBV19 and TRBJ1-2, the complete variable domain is DGGITQSPKYLFRKEGQNVTLSCEQNLNHDAMYWYRQDPGQGLRLIYYSQIVNDFQKGDIAEGYSVSREKKESFPLTVTSAQKNPTAFYLCASSSTGSDYTNYGYTFGSGTRLTVV.

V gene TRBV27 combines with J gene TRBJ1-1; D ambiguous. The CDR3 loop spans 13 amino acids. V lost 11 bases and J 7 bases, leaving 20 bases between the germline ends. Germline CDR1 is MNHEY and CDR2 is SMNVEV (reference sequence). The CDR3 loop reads CASQDSGNSEAFF. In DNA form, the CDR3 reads TGTGCCTCCCAAGATAGCGGGAATAGTGAAGCTTTCTTT.

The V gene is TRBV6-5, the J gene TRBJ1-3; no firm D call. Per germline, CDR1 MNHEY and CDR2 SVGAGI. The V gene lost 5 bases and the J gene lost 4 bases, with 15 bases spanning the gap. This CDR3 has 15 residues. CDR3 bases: TGTGCCAGCAGTAACCTCGGGGAAGCCGGAAACACCATATATTTT. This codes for CASSNLGEAGNTIYF.

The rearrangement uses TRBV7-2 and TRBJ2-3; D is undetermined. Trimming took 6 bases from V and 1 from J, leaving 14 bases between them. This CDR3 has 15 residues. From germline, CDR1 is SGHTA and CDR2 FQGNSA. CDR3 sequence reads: CASSSNAARTDTQYF. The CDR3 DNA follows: TGTGCCAGCAGTTCTAACGCCGCCCGCACAGATACGCAGTATTTT.

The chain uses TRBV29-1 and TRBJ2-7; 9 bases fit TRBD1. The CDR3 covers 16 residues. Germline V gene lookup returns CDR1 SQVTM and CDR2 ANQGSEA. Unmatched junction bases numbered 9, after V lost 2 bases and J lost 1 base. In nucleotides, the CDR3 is TGCAGCGTTGAAATTTCCCTTGACAGGGGGTCCTACGAGCAGTACTTC. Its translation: CSVEISLDRGSYEQYF.